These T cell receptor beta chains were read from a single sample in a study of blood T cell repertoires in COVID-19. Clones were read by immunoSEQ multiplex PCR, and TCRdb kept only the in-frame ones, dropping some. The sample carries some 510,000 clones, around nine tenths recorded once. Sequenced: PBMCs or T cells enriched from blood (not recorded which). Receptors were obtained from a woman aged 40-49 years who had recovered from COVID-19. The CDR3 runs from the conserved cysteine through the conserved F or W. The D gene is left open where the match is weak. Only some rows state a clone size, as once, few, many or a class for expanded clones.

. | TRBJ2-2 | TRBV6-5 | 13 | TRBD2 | TGTGCCAGCAGGCGGCTAGCGGCCGGGGAGCTGTTTTTT | CASRRLAAGELFF
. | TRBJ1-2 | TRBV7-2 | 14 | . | TGTGCCAGCAGCCCCTCACGGGGTAACTATGGCTACACCTTC | CASSPSRGNYGYTF
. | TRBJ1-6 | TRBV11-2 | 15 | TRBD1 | TGTGCCAGCAGCTTAGGCGGACAGGGGAAATCACCCCTCCACTTT | CASSLGGQGKSPLHF
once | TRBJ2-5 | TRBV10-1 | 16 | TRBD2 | TGCGCCAGCAGTCCCTATGCGGGAGGGCCCCAAGAGACCCAGTACTTC | CASSPYAGGPQETQYF
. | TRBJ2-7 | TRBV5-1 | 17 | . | TGCGCCAGCAGCTTGCGCCCAGGGGCGACCCCGGACTACGAGCAGTACTTC | CASSLRPGATPDYEQYF
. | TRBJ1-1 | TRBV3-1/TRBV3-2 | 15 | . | TGTGCCAGCAGCCAACTCCCCAGGAGGGACACTGAAGCTTTCTTT | CASSQLPRRDTEAFF
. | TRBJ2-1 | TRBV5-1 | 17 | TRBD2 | TGCGCCAGCAGCTTGGAGTCCCAAGGACTAGCGGGAGGGTCGCGGTTCTTC | CASSLESQGLAGGSRFF
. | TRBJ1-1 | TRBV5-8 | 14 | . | TGTGCCAGCAGTTACGACACGACGAACACTGAAGCTTTCTTT | CASSYDTTNTEAFF
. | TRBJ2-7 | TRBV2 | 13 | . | TGTGCCAGCCAAACTACCGCATCCTACGAGCAGTACTTC | CASQTTASYEQYF
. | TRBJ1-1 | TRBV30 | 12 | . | TGTGCCTGGATACCGGGCGGGACTGAAGCTTTCTTT | CAWIPGGTEAFF
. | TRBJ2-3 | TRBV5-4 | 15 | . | TGTGCCAGCAGCTTAGAGGACAGAGTTACAGATACGCAGTATTTT | CASSLEDRVTDTQYF
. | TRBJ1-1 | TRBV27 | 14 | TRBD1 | TGTGCCAGCAGTTTCGTCAGGGGGCAAACTGAAGCTTTCTTT | CASSFVRGQTEAFF
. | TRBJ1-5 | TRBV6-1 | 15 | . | TGTGCCAGCAGTGAAGGTCAGGCTACTAATCAGCCCCAGCATTTT | CASSEGQATNQPQHF
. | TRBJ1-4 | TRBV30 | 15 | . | TGTGCCTGGAGTGCCCAGTACAGGGTCGGAGAAAAACTGTTTTTT | CAWSAQYRVGEKLFF
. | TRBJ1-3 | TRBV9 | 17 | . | TGTGCCAGCAGCGTAGAATTGGACGGGATGGGCGGAAACACCATATATTTT | CASSVELDGMGGNTIYF
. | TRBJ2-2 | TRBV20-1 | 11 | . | TGCAGTGCCCGGGGTTCCGGGGAGCTGTTTTTT | CSARGSGELFF
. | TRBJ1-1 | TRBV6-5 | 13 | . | TGTGCCAGCAGTCTAGGGGTAAACACTGAAGCTTTCTTT | CASSLGVNTEAFF
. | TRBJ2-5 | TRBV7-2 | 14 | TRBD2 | TGTGCCAGCCAGGTGGCTAGCGGGAGTGAGACCCAGTACTTC | CASQVASGSETQYF
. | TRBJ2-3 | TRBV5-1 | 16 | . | TGCGCCAGCAGCTTACAGGGTTCCCCCCGTCCAGATACGCAGTATTTT | CASSLQGSPRPDTQYF
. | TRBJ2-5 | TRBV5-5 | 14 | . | TGTGCCAGCAGGTTGGACGGGGGTTTAGAAACCCAGTACTTC | CASRLDGGLETQYF
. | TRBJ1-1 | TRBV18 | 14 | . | TGTGCCAGCTCACGGACAGCGCAGGGTACTGAAGCTTTCTTT | CASSRTAQGTEAFF
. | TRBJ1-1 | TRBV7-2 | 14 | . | TGTGCCAGCAGCTTAGCTTCAGGCTACACTGAAGCTTTCTTT | CASSLASGYTEAFF
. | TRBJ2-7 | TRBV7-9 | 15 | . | TGTGCCAGCAGCCCGAGAGGGGGACCATCTTACGAGCAGTACTTC | CASSPRGGPSYEQYF
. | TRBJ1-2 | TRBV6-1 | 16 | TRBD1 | TGTGCCAGCAGTGAAGGCAGGGGACAGGTGAACTATGGCTACACCTTC | CASSEGRGQVNYGYTF
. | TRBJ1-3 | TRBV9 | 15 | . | TGTGCCAGCAGCGTAGACGGGGGGACTGGAAACACCATATATTTT | CASSVDGGTGNTIYF
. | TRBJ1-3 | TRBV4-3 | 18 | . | TGCGCCAGCAGCCAAGAGTTACTGGGCAGCCTCTCTGGAAACACCATATATTTT | CASSQELLGSLSGNTIYF
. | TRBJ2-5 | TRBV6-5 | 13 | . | TGTGCCAGCAGTATGCGAGTACGAGAGACCCAGTACTTC | CASSMRVRETQYF
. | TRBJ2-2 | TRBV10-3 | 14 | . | TGTGCCATCACCGCGACAGAGAACACCGGGGAGCTGTTTTTT | CAITATENTGELFF
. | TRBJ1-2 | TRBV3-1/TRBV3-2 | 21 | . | TGTGCCAGCAGCCAGGAGCAATGCCTACCCTTAAGAGATAGAGCTAACTATGGCTACACCTTC | CASSQEQCLPLRDRANYGYTF
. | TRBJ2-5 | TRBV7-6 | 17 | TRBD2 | TGTGCCAGCAGCTCCCGAATGACTAGCGGACTACAAGAGACCCAGTACTTC | CASSSRMTSGLQETQYF
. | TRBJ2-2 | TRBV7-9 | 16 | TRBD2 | TGTGCCAGCAGCTTACTGGCGGGAGGTAGAACCGGGGAGCTGTTTTTT | CASSLLAGGRTGELFF
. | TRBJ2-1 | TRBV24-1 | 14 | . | TGTGCCACCAGTGATAGCCACTCCTACAATGAGCAGTTCTTC | CATSDSHSYNEQFF
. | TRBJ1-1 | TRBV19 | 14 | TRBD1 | TGTGCCAGTAGTCCCGGACAGGGTTTCGCTGAAGCTTTCTTT | CASSPGQGFAEAFF
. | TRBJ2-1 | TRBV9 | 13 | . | TGTGCCAGCAGCGTAGAGGGAGCGGGTGAGCAGTTCTTC | CASSVEGAGEQFF
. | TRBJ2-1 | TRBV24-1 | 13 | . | TGTGCCACCCGGCAGGGCTCGGACAATGAGCAGTTCTTC | CATRQGSDNEQFF
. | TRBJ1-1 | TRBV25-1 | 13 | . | TGTGCCAGCAGTGGGCTGGGAGGGACTGAAGCTTTCTTT | CASSGLGGTEAFF
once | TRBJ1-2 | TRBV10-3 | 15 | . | TGTGCCATCAGTCTAAGGGACACCGTAAGCTATGGCTACACCTTC | CAISLRDTVSYGYTF
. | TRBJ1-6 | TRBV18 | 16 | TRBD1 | TGTGCCAGCTCACTGAACCGACAGGGGTCGTATTCACCCCTCCACTTT | CASSLNRQGSYSPLHF
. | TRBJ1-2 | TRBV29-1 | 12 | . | TGCAGCGTTGACAGGGAGGACTATGGCTACACCTTC | CSVDREDYGYTF
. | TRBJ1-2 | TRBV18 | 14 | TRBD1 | TGTGCCAGCTCACCGGCGGACAGGGGATATGGCTACACCTTC | CASSPADRGYGYTF